This T cell receptor beta chain was identified in a study of T cell repertoires in cytomegalovirus infection. Overall study findings and caveats: HLA-C-restricted CMV-specific TCR beta clonotypes prevailed in the ex vivo response. Cumulative public TCR beta family frequency identified CMV carriers with the relevant HLA.

TCRdb reprocessed the reads with MiXCR, giving one entry per CDR3 protein. This table holds roughly 320,000 distinct CDR3 sequences, 8% to 10% found once. This clonotype was observed at least ten times. The antigen is unknown. Per germline, CDR1 SSHAT and CDR2 FNYEAQ (reference sequence). The CDR3 sequence is 14 residues long. V lost 1 base and J 8 bases, leaving 11 bases between the germline ends. This chain uses TRBV7-7 with TRBJ2-2; D possibly matches TRBD1 or TRBD2 (5 bases each). Input material: PBMCs. The sequence was obtained from a human donor in good health (CMV status not recorded). Some clones in this sample may be carry-over from other donors' samples. CDR3 sequence: CASSLEGPRGELFF. In nucleotides, the CDR3 is TGTGCCAGCAGCTTAGAGGGACCAAGAGGGGAGCTGTTTTTT.